This TCR beta chain originates from a study of blood T cell repertoires in COVID-19. Study-level information: Sample material is recorded as cDNA or gDNA derived from T cells, B-cell-depleted T cells, or PBMCs.

Residents of under 25 US areas, aged roughly 18 to 89 years, made up the participants. V trimming: 0 bases; J trimming: 9 bases; junction bases outside the gene matches: 4. Per germline, CDR1 SGHNT and CDR2 YYREEE (reference sequence). The CDR3 is 15 amino acids. TCRdb's table, derived via immunoSEQ multiplex PCR, lists solely in-frame clones and lacks some. The table has a few hundred thousand clones, 88% seen once. The sequence came from a middle-aged woman who had been exposed to COVID-19. Sequenced material: PBMCs or T cells enriched from blood (not recorded which). The chain joins TRBV5-4 to TRBJ1-6; 9 nucleotides agree with TRBD1. The CDR3 loop is CASSLVGTGSSPLHF. The CDR3 DNA reads TGTGCCAGCAGCTTGGTTGGGACAGGGAGTTCACCCCTCCACTTT.